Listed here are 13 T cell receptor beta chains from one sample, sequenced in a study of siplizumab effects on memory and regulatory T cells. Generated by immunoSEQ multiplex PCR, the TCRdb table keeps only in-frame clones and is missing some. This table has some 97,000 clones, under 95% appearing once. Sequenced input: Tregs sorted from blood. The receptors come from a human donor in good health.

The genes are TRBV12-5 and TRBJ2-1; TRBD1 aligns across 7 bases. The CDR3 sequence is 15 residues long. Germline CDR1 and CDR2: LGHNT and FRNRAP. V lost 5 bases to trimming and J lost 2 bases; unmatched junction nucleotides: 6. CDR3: CASGRQGSPYNEQFF. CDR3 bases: TGTGCTAGTGGTCGACAGGGTAGCCCCTACAATGAGCAGTTCTTC.

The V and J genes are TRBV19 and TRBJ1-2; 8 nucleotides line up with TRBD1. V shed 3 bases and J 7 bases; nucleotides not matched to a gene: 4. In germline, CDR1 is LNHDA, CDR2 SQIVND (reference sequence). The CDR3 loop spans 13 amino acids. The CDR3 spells CASSMDRAAGYTF. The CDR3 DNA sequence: TGTGCCAGTAGTATGGACAGGGCGGCTGGCTACACCTTC.

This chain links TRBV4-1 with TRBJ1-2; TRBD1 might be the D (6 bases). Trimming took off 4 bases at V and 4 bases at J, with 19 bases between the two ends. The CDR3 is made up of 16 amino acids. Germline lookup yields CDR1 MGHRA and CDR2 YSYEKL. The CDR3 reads CASSRPRSGEGYGYTF. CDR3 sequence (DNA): TGCGCCAGCAGCCGCCCAAGATCAGGGGAGGGCTATGGCTACACCTTC.

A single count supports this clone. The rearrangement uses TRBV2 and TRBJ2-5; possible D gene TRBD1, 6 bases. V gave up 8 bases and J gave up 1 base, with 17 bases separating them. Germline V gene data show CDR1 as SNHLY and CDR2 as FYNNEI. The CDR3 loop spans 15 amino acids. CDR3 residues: CASQLGASRQETQYF. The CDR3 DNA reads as TGTGCCAGCCAGTTGGGGGCGTCCCGCCAAGAGACCCAGTACTTC.

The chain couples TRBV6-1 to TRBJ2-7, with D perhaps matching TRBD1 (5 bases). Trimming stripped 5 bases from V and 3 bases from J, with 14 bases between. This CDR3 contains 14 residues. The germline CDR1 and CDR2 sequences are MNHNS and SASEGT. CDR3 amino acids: CASSTPRQGYEQYF. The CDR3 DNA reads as TGTGCCAGCAGTACTCCCAGGCAGGGCTACGAGCAGTACTTC.

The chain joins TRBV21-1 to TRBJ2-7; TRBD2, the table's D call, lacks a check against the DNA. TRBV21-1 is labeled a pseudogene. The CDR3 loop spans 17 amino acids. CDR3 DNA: TGTGCCAGCAGCAAAGGACTAGCGGGAGCATCCTCCTACGAGCAGTACTTC. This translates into CASSKGLAGASSYEQYF.

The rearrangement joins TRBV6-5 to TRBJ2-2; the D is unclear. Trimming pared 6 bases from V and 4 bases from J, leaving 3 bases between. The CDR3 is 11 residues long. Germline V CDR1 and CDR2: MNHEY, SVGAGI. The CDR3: CASSRTGELFF. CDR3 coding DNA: TGTGCCAGCAGCCGCACCGGGGAGCTGTTTTTT.

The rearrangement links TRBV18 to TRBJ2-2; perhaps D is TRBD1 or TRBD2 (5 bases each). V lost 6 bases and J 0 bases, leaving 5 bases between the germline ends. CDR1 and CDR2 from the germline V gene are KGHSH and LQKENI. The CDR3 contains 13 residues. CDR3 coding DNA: TGTGCCAGCTCGGGGGCGAACACCGGGGAGCTGTTTTTT. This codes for CASSGANTGELFF.

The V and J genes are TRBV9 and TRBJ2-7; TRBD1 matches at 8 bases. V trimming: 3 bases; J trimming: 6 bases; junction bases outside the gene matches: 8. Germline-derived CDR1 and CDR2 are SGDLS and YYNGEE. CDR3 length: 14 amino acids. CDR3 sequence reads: CASSEGQATGEQYF. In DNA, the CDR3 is TGTGCCAGCAGCGAGGGACAGGCCACAGGCGAGCAGTACTTC. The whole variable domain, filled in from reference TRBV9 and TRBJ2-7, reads DSGVTQTPKHLITATGQRVTLRCSPRSGDLSVYWYQQSLDQGLQFLIQYYNGEERAKGNILERFSAQQFPDLHSELNLSSLELGDSALYFCASSEGQATGEQYFGPGTRLTVT.

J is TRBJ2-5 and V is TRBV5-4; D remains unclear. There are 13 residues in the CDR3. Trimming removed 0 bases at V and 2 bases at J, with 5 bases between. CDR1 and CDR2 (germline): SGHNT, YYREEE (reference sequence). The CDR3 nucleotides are TGTGCCAGCAGCTTGGGGCAGCAAGAGACCCAGTACTTC. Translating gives CASSLGQQETQYF.

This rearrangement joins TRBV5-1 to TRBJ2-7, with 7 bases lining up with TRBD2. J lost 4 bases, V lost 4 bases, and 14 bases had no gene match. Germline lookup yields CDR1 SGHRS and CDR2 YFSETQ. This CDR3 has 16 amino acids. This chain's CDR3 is CASSLEVASGEYEQYF. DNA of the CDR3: TGCGCCAGCAGCCTAGAGGTGGCTAGCGGAGAATACGAGCAGTACTTC.

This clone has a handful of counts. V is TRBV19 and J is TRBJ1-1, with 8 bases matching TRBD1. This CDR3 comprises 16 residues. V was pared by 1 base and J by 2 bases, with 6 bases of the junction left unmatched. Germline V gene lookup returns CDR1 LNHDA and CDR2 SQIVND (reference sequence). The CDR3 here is CASSIAAGGINTEAFF. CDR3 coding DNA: TGTGCCAGTAGTATAGCGGCAGGGGGCATCAACACTGAAGCTTTCTTT.

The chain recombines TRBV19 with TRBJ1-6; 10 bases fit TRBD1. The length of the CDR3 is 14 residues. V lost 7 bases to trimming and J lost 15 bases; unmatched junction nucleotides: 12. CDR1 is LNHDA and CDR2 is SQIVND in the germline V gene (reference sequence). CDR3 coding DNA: TGTGCCAGTACCATGACAGGGGGACAGGGGAACCTCCACTTT. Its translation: CASTMTGGQGNLHF. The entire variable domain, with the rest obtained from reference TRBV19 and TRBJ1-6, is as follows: DGGITQSPKYLFRKEGQNVTLSCEQNLNHDAMYWYRQDPGQGLRLIYYSQIVNDFQKGDIAEGYSVSREKKESFPLTVTSAQKNPTAFYLCASTMTGGQGNLHFGNGTRLTVT.